These 3 T cell receptor beta chains share one sample of origin, sequenced in a study of blood T cell repertoires in COVID-19. Assay used: immunoSEQ multiplex PCR; TCRdb lists only in-frame clones, some missing. Of approximately 270,000 clones listed, around 85% were seen once; the top ten hold 0.85% to 0.9%. The sequenced material came from peripheral blood. These receptor sequences come from a human donor with COVID-19, enrolled during active disease. The donor label of this sample is uncertain.

This clone was counted only a few times. V is TRBV15 and J is TRBJ2-7; 7 nucleotides match TRBD2. V gave up 0 bases and J gave up 3 bases; unmatched junction bases: 8. Germline values: CDR1 LNHNV, CDR2 YYDKDF (reference sequence). This CDR3 region has 16 residues. The CDR3 DNA sequence: TGTGCCACCAGCAGAGAAATTGGCCCGGGAGGCTACGAGCAGTACTTC. Its translation is CATSREIGPGGYEQYF. The full variable domain, rest sourced from reference TRBV15 and TRBJ2-7, is DAMVIQNPRYQVTQFGKPVTLSCSQTLNHNVMYWYQQKSSQAPKLLFHYYDKDFNNEADTPDNFQSRRPNTSFCFLDIRSPGLGDTAMYLCATSREIGPGGYEQYFGPGTRLTVT.

The chain carries TRBV5-4 and TRBJ1-6, with D possibly being TRBD1 (6 bases). Between the trimmed V and J ends, which lost 6 bases and 9 bases, there was a span of 16 bases. The CDR3 contains 14 residues. Germline CDR1 SGHNT, CDR2 YYREEE (reference sequence). The DNA for the CDR3 is TGTGCCAGCACTCGGGCAGGGGATGCTTCACCCCTCCACTTT. Its protein is CASTRAGDASPLHF. The full variable domain, with the rest looked up from reference TRBV5-4 and TRBJ1-6, is ETGVTQSPTHLIKTRGQQVTLRCSSQSGHNTVSWYQQALGQGPQFIFQYYREEENGRGNFPPRFSGLQFPNYSSELNVNALELDDSALYLCASTRAGDASPLHFGNGTRLTVT.

The count of this clone is one. The J gene is TRBJ2-5, the V gene TRBV23-1; maybe TRBD2 (6 bases). TRBV23-1 is an open reading frame, and its role is uncertain. The CDR3 has 14 amino acids. V was pared by 6 bases and J by 9 bases, with 20 bases between. The CDR3 DNA follows: TGCGCCAGCAGGGGGACTGCAGTTGTGGTGTCCCAGTACTTC. This codes for CASRGTAVVVSQYF.